A single sample gave rise to the 9 T cell receptor beta chains below, sequenced in a study of identical twins (dated by TCRdb to about 2016). Library construction relied on 5' RACE. Sequenced using an Illumina HiSeq 2000. The public sequencing data were trimmed at Q25 with fastp and processed into clonotypes with MiXCR by TCRdb, which kept only in-frame beta chains. Identical CDR3 proteins give one entry, which carries the most common genes and DNA. The sample table shows 400,000 to 550,000 distinct CDR3 sequences, and roughly a quarter are seen once. Of the sample, about 2.7% falls within the top ten clones. The same data also contributed to another study, on T cells expressing NK-cell markers.

Material for sequencing was CD4+ T cells sorted from blood. Every receptor here comes from a woman between 18 and 29 years old in good health.

The rearrangement links TRBV20-1 to TRBJ1-5, with unresolved D. Germline V lookup: CDR1 DFQATT, CDR2 SNEGSKA (reference sequence). The ends were cut back, 4 bases at V and 4 bases at J, with 14 bases in the middle. This CDR3 is built from 14 residues. The CDR3 reads CSAIGQTTNQPQHF. CDR3 DNA sequence: TGCAGTGCTATTGGTCAAACAACAAATCAGCCCCAGCATTTT.

V usage is TRBV12-3 or TRBV12-4 and J usage is TRBJ2-5; 9 bases agree with TRBD2. The trim removed 6 bases at V and 4 bases at J, leaving 6 bases unmatched. The CDR3 is 14 amino acids. The DNA for the CDR3 is TGTGCCAGCAGGCTAGCGGGGTACGCAGAGACCCAGTACTTC. Protein: CASRLAGYAETQYF.

Only a few counts were recorded for this clonotype. The V and J genes are TRBV7-2 and TRBJ1-2; TRBD1 might be the D (6 bases). Trimming removed 5 bases from V and 4 bases from J, with 11 bases in between. This CDR3 is built from 13 residues. Germline V gives CDR1 SGHTA, CDR2 FQGNSA. The DNA of the CDR3 is TGTGCCAGCAGCCTCCGGGACACCTATGGCTACACCTTC. Translated, it gives CASSLRDTYGYTF.

The table lists this clonotype with a few counts. The CDR3 sequence is CASSTLANTDTQYF. The CDR3 nucleotides are TGTGCCAGCAGTACACTAGCAAACACAGATACGCAGTATTTT. V usage is TRBV6-1 and J usage is TRBJ2-3, with a possible D match to TRBD2 (6 bases). The CDR3 spans 14 residues. Per germline, CDR1 MNHNS and CDR2 SASEGT. Trimming left V 5 bases short and J 2 bases short, with 11 bases between.

The V call is TRBV5-1, the J call TRBJ2-7, with 7 bases fitting TRBD2. The J segment lost 1 base and the V segment lost 5 bases, leaving 12 bases of the junction unmatched. The length of the CDR3 is 16 residues. Germline CDR1 is SGHRS and CDR2 is YFSETQ. CDR3 in DNA: TGCGCCAGCAGGAGACATAGCGGGTCTACTTCCTACGAGCAGTACTTC. It is translated as CASRRHSGSTSYEQYF.

This clonotype was detected only a few times. This chain uses TRBV20-1 with TRBJ2-1; 10 positions match TRBD2. V lost 6 bases to trimming and J lost 0 bases; unmatched junction nucleotides: 8. The CDR3 covers 16 residues. Germline V gene lookup returns CDR1 DFQATT and CDR2 SNEGSKA (reference sequence). CDR3 amino acids: CSAPSQRGGSYNEQFF. The CDR3 nucleotides are TGCAGTGCACCTTCGCAGCGGGGGGGCTCCTACAATGAGCAGTTCTTC.

This rearrangement joins TRBV2 to TRBJ2-2, with 8 bases identical to TRBD1. Germline V gene sequence: CDR1 SNHLY, CDR2 FYNNEI. V dropped 7 bases and J dropped 7; count of bases not matched to a gene: 8. CDR3 length: 14 amino acids. In DNA, the CDR3 is TGTGCCAGCAAACAGGGGGTGAGAGGCGGGGAGCTGTTTTTT. Its protein product is CASKQGVRGGELFF. Using reference TRBV2 and TRBJ2-2 for the parts outside the CDR3, the full variable domain is EPEVTQTPSHQVTQMGQEVILRCVPISNHLYFYWYRQILGQKVEFLVSFYNNEISEKSEIFDDQFSVERPDGSNFTLKIRSTKLEDSAMYFCASKQGVRGGELFFGEGSRLTVL.

V is TRBV20-1 and J is TRBJ2-7; 10 nucleotides line up with TRBD2. CDR3 length equals 15 residues. Trimming took 0 bases from V and 7 from J; bases not matched to a gene: 9. CDR1 and CDR2 (germline): DFQATT, SNEGSKA (reference sequence). The CDR3 here is CSARDLRTSGYEQYF. For the CDR3, the DNA is TGCAGTGCTAGAGATCTGCGGACTAGCGGTTATGAGCAGTACTTC.

The genes are TRBV7-9 and TRBJ2-1; no firm D call. Germline V gives CDR1 SEHNR, CDR2 FQNEAQ (reference sequence). This CDR3 contains 14 residues. V lost 2 bases and J lost 6, with 11 bases in between. CDR3 in amino acids: CASSLFSTSNEQFF. The CDR3 nucleotides are TGTGCCAGCAGCTTATTTTCTACCTCCAATGAGCAGTTCTTC.